This T cell receptor (beta chain) was recovered during a study of blood T cell repertoires in COVID-19 (dated by TCRdb to 2020 to 2021). About the full investigation: Collaborator samples came from the United States, Italy and Spain and covered acute and convalescent phases of COVID-19. The prospective study material was composed of cDNA or gDNA derived from T cells, B-cell-depleted T cells, or PBMCs. Deeply sampled blood TCRbeta repertoires from subjects exposed to, actively infected with, or recovered from COVID-19 were included in the dataset. HLA class I and class II types, where available, came from metadata supplied by the sample provider rather than from assay-based typing. The repertoires were made available in a free public database intended to serve as a resource for research on the immune response to SARS-CoV-2. Samples were obtained from the ongoing ImmuneRACE study (first 160 participants) and from 1,254 subjects provided by 6 global collaborators. The sample metadata nearly always contained a de-identified subject ID, COVID-19 status, age in years and sex. The paper as a whole reports these results and caveats: How much clinical and demographic metadata was included differed by source and by participant, and the metadata was provided uncurated.

From the germline V gene (reference sequence), CDR1 is LGHDT and CDR2 is YNNKEL. The CDR3 goes from the cysteine to the phenylalanine over 14 residues. The sequence is cut down to CDR3 DNA, 42 bases in frame from base 1. V was cut back by 4 bases and J by 7 bases, leaving a gap of 17 bases between them. Concerning this clone itself: Its antigen has not been determined. It has no much larger one-base neighbor in the sample; base qualities were not kept.

Each collaborating institution followed its own protocols to collect whole blood in K2EDTA tubes. For TCRbeta analysis, collaborator samples were shipped as frozen whole blood, as isolated PBMCs, or as DNA extracted from either sample type. The immunoSEQ Assay, a bias-controlled multiplex PCR, was used to amplify TCRbeta CDR3 regions from genomic DNA. The authors processed their data as follows. Within the assay, amplification of reference gene primers was used to estimate how many nucleated cells each sample contained. To quantify the absolute abundance of each unique TCRbeta CDR3 rearrangement, sequence reads were collapsed and filtered. For each sample, productive Simpson clonality was calculated as the square root of Simpson's diversity index across productive rearrangements. The table was pulled from immuneACCESS by TCRdb, which kept in-frame rearrangements only. Such tables lose some clones; where checked, under half of the loss comes from unresolved V genes, and the rest has no known cause. That table is the source of V, J and clone size, and D and trimming were worked out from the DNA. The sample table contains 170,000 or so clones; only one count was recorded for approximately 80% of them. The ten largest make up 1.5% to 1.7% of the sample.

This receptor chain uses TRBV3-1 (or the pseudogene TRBV3-2) and TRBJ2-7; matching of 6 bases hints at TRBD2 as the D gene. Sequenced sample: peripheral blood. The sequence came from a human donor in a cohort sampled during active COVID-19. The DNA sequence follows: TGTGCCAGCAGCCCACCGGGAGCCCGCGGTGAGCAGTACTTC. Its product reads: CASSPPGARGEQYF.